The 14 T cell receptor beta chains below were found in one sample sequenced in a study of early T cells in non-severe SARS-CoV-2 infection (dated by TCRdb to the early 2020s). The library was produced with 5' RACE. The sample was run on a NextSeq 500. TCRdb itself trimmed the public reads at Q25 with fastp, ran MiXCR and retained productive beta chains. CDR3 protein duplicates are merged, each entry listing the most common genes and DNA. The sample table lists about 100,000 distinct CDR3 sequences, approximately 13% of them with a count of one. Of the sample, about 2% falls within the top ten clones. Specimen: whole blood. These TCRs come from an adult who was a healthcare worker with PCR-confirmed SARS-CoV-2 infection or an uninfected control (not recorded which).

This chain uses TRBV20-1 with TRBJ2-2, with TRBD1 matching over 11 bases. Trimming at V came to 0 bases and at J to 6 bases, leaving 3 bases not matched to a gene. The CDR3 is made up of 15 amino acids. The V gene's germline CDR1 is DFQATT and CDR2 SNEGSKA (reference sequence). The CDR3 region is CSARDWGQGAGELFF. For the CDR3, the DNA is TGCAGTGCTAGAGATTGGGGACAGGGGGCCGGGGAGCTGTTTTTT.

The chain uses TRBV29-1 and TRBJ2-7; D might be TRBD2 (5 bases). V was trimmed by 4 bases and J by 9 bases, leaving 16 bases between them. Germline V gene lookup returns CDR1 SQVTM and CDR2 ANQGSEA. This CDR3 has 12 residues. In DNA form, the CDR3 reads TGCAGCGTTGGGTTACGGGGAGCTACGCAGTACTTC. This gives the protein CSVGLRGATQYF.

This clonotype was found a few times. The chain employs TRBV12-3 or TRBV12-4 and TRBJ1-1, with no clear D. This CDR3 is built from 14 residues. V was cut by 3 bases and J by 1 base, with 9 bases left in between. CDR3 nucleotide sequence: TGTGCCAGCAGTTTCCACGGCGCGAACACTGAAGCTTTCTTT. It yields the protein CASSFHGANTEAFF.

This clonotype was seen many times. CDR3 protein: CASSYRDRGRNEQFF. DNA for the CDR3: TGTGCCAGCTCCTACCGGGACAGGGGCAGGAATGAGCAGTTCTTC. V and J are TRBV18 and TRBJ2-1, with 10 bases fitting TRBD1. This CDR3 comprises 15 residues. The germline gives CDR1 KGHSH, CDR2 LQKENI. V lost 6 bases, J lost 7 bases, and 9 bases stayed unmatched.

This clonotype was recorded many times. The V and J genes are TRBV5-1 and TRBJ2-7, with D possibly matching TRBD1 (6 bases). CDR3 length: 16 residues. The germline V and J ends were trimmed by 0 bases and 2 bases, with 15 bases remaining between them. CDR1 and CDR2 (germline): SGHRS, YFSETQ. The CDR3: CASSLDTGISAYEQYF. CDR3 bases: TGCGCCAGCAGCTTGGACACAGGGATTTCGGCCTACGAGCAGTACTTC.

The chain joins TRBV13 to TRBJ2-5; possibly TRBD1 for D (5 bases). This CDR3 has 15 amino acids. Trimming shortened V by 1 base and J by 3 bases, and 12 bases separated the two germline ends. CDR1 and CDR2 from the germline V gene are PRHDT and FYEKMQ (reference sequence). CDR3 region: CASSLVMAGKETQYF. The CDR3 DNA sequence: TGTGCCAGCAGCTTAGTTATGGCAGGGAAAGAGACCCAGTACTTC. The whole variable domain, remainder taken from reference TRBV13 and TRBJ2-5, is AAGVIQSPRHLIKEKRETATLKCYPIPRHDTVYWYQQGPGQDPQFLISFYEKMQSDKGSIPDRFSAQQFSDYHSELNMSSLELGDSALYFCASSLVMAGKETQYFGPGTRLLVL.

This clonotype was seen at least ten times. This chain joins TRBV3-1 and TRBJ1-6; D call uncertain. The CDR3 loop spans 14 amino acids. V gave up 2 bases and J gave up 5 bases, with 7 bases separating them. Germline CDR1 reads LGHDT; CDR2 reads YNNKEL (reference sequence). CDR3 protein: CASSQNKNNSPLHF. CDR3 in DNA: TGTGCCAGCAGCCAAAATAAGAATAATTCACCCCTCCACTTT.

The V call is TRBV28, the J call TRBJ1-1; weak D call: TRBD1 (6 bases). The germline CDR1 and CDR2 sequences are MDHEN and SYDVKM. The V end was cut by 8 bases, the J end by 4 bases, with 14 bases between. The CDR3 sequence is 13 residues long. CDR3 sequence (DNA): TGTGCCAGCGTACAGGGTCTCAGCACTGAAGCTTTCTTT. This sequence encodes CASVQGLSTEAFF. Variable domain in full (rest from reference TRBV28 and TRBJ1-1): DVKVTQSSRYLVKRTGEKVFLECVQDMDHENMFWYRQDPGLGLRLIYFSYDVKMKEKGDIPEGYSVSREKKERFSLILESASTNQTSMYLCASVQGLSTEAFFGQGTRLTVV.

The chain links TRBV4-3 to TRBJ2-7, with TRBD1 matching 8 bases. The CDR3 is 15 amino acids. The germline V gene encodes CDR1 LGHNA and CDR2 YSLEER. Germline trimming cut 1 base from V and 2 bases from J; bases unmatched to any gene: 4. As DNA, the CDR3 is TGCGCCAGCAGCCAAGGGCCGGGACAGGCCTACGAGCAGTACTTC. Encoded protein: CASSQGPGQAYEQYF.

A single count supports this clonotype. The chain carries TRBV28 and TRBJ1-2; D is undetermined. CDR3 size: 16 residues. Trimming shortened V by 6 bases and J by 2 bases, and 19 bases separated the two germline ends. CDR1 and CDR2 (germline): MDHEN, SYDVKM. In nucleotides, the CDR3 is TGTGCCAGCAGCCGATTCCACCCCGCAGAGAACTATGGCTACACCTTC. This codes for CASSRFHPAENYGYTF.

The chain recombines TRBV7-2 with TRBJ2-2; D is unresolved. Trimming took 4 bases from V and 4 from J, leaving 13 bases between them. This CDR3 contains 15 residues. Germline lookup yields CDR1 SGHTA and CDR2 FQGNSA. CDR3 sequence (DNA): TGTGCCAGCAGCTCTCTGTCCACTTCCACCGGGGAGCTGTTTTTT. As protein: CASSSLSTSTGELFF.

This clonotype appeared a few times. The chain employs TRBV29-1 and TRBJ1-4, with D possibly matching TRBD1 (5 bases). The CDR3 is made up of 12 amino acids. Germline values: CDR1 SQVTM, CDR2 ANQGSEA. Trimming took off 7 bases at V and 5 bases at J, with 11 bases between the two ends. The CDR3 here is CSAGTGNEKLFF. The DNA of the CDR3 is TGCAGCGCCGGGACCGGGAATGAAAAACTGTTTTTT.

This clonotype was detected ten times or more. CDR3 in DNA: TGTGCCAGCAGTATGGGGCGGTACTACGAGCAGTACTTC. Translating it yields CASSMGRYYEQYF. The chain is built from TRBV11-2 and TRBJ2-7, with D possibly TRBD1 on 5 matching bases. The CDR3 extends over 13 amino acids. Trimming took off 6 bases at V and 3 bases at J, with 12 bases between the two ends. Germline CDR1 is SGHAT and CDR2 is FQNNGV.

Only a few counts were recorded for this clonotype. The chain employs TRBV5-1 and TRBJ2-1; possible D gene TRBD1, 5 bases. The CDR3 has 17 amino acids. Germline V gene data show CDR1 as SGHRS and CDR2 as YFSETQ. The germline V and J ends were trimmed by 2 bases and 0 bases, with 15 bases remaining between them. The CDR3 loop is CASSFISGASSYNEQFF. CDR3 nucleotide sequence: TGCGCCAGCAGCTTTATTTCTGGGGCCAGCTCCTACAATGAGCAGTTCTTC. The entire variable domain, with the rest obtained from reference TRBV5-1 and TRBJ2-1, is as follows: KAGVTQTPRYLIKTRGQQVTLSCSPISGHRSVSWYQQTPGQGLQFLFEYFSETQRNKGNFPGRFSGRQFSNSRSEMNVSTLELGDSALYLCASSFISGASSYNEQFFGPGTRLTVL.